These 11 T cell receptor beta chains came from one sample sequenced in a study of metastatic and nonmetastatic thyroid tumors. Among the patients, none had received any treatment before thyroid surgery. Through MiXCR, TCRdb re-clonotyped the PCR reads. The sample consists of some 19,000 clones, under 35% of them appearing once. The specimen sequenced was tumor tissue. These TCRs come from a female donor with papillary thyroid cancer or a benign thyroid nodule (not recorded which). Some clones in this sample may be carry-over from other donors' samples.

This clone was detected only a few times. The chain recombines TRBV28 with TRBJ1-5; the D gene is possibly TRBD1 (6 bases). The CDR3 runs 13 residues. V dropped 6 bases and J dropped 5 bases, with 11 bases sitting between them. CDR1 is MDHEN and CDR2 is SYDVKM in the germline V gene. CDR3 region: CASSGGLDQPQHF. DNA for the CDR3: TGTGCCAGCAGCGGGGGGCTTGATCAGCCCCAGCATTTT.

This clone was seen a handful of times. The same CDR3 also results from other DNA sequences found in this sample. This CDR3 is CASSPGGFYNEQFF. CDR3 nucleotide sequence: TGTGCCAGCAGCCCGGGAGGGTTTTACAATGAGCAGTTCTTC. The chain joins TRBV27 to TRBJ2-1; 8 bases are shared with TRBD2. The CDR3 sequence is 14 residues long. Germline V CDR1 and CDR2: MNHEY, SMNVEV (reference sequence). With 6 bases clipped from V and 4 bases from J, the junction kept 5 bases outside the gene matches.

The table lists this clone with a few counts. This chain joins TRBV28 and TRBJ2-7; D gene unclear. V shed 4 bases and J shed 3 bases, with 19 bases lying between them. CDR1 MDHEN and CDR2 SYDVKM come from the germline V gene. This CDR3 contains 16 residues. CDR3 in amino acids: CASSSIERIQGYEQYF. The CDR3 DNA follows: TGTGCCAGCAGTTCCATTGAACGTATTCAAGGCTACGAGCAGTACTTC.

V gene TRBV7-8 combines with J gene TRBJ1-2, with D perhaps TRBD1 (5 bases). The germline V gene has CDR1 SGHVS and CDR2 FQNEAQ. Trimming took 3 bases from V and 1 from J, leaving 9 bases between them. This CDR3 has 14 amino acids. CDR3: CASSFLQGNYGYTF. The DNA for the CDR3 is TGTGCCAGCAGCTTCCTCCAGGGTAACTATGGCTACACCTTC.

V usage is TRBV15 and J usage is TRBJ2-1; TRBD1 aligns across 8 bases. Looked up from germline, CDR1 is LNHNV and CDR2 is YYDKDF (reference sequence). The ends lost 5 bases at V and 6 bases at J; junction bases unmatched: 12. CDR3 length: 16 residues. CDR3 residues: CATSFSTGTGFNEQFF. The CDR3 nucleotides are TGTGCCACCAGCTTCTCGACCGGGACAGGCTTCAATGAGCAGTTCTTC.

The chain recombines TRBV20-1 with TRBJ2-1; 8 bases match TRBD2. The length of the CDR3 is 15 residues. V was pared by 6 bases and J by 7 bases, with 14 bases of the junction left unmatched. Germline V gives CDR1 DFQATT, CDR2 SNEGSKA (reference sequence). CDR3 bases: TGCAGTGCGGCCAAAGCGGGAGTCGTGGGAAATGAGCAGTTCTTC. Translation: CSAAKAGVVGNEQFF.

The chain combines TRBV7-8 with TRBJ1-2; no clear D. The CDR3 sequence is 15 residues long. Deletions cut 5 bases from V and 6 bases from J, with 19 bases between. Germline loops: CDR1 SGHVS, CDR2 FQNEAQ. The CDR3 sequence is CASSPAKEGSHGYTF. The CDR3 bases are TGTGCCAGCAGCCCCGCAAAAGAAGGGTCCCATGGCTACACCTTC.

In this sample, this clone turned up many times. This sequence joins TRBV5-6 and TRBJ1-2; the match to TRBD1 covers 9 bases. The CDR3 spans 13 residues. J gave up 5 bases and V 2 bases, and 1 base lay outside the gene matches. Germline CDR1 and CDR2: SGHDT and YYEEEE. The CDR3 region is CASSLDRGYGYTF. Here the CDR3 DNA reads TGTGCCAGCAGCTTAGACAGGGGGTATGGCTACACCTTC. The whole variable domain, remainder taken from reference TRBV5-6 and TRBJ1-2, is DAGVTQSPTHLIKTRGQQVTLRCSPKSGHDTVSWYQQALGQGPQFIFQYYEEEERQRGNFPDRFSGHQFPNYSSELNVNALLLGDSALYLCASSLDRGYGYTFGSGTRLTVV.

CDR3 sequence (DNA): TGTGCCAGTAGTCTCAGGGACCCTGGAAACACCATATATTTT. It yields the protein CASSLRDPGNTIYF. The chain links TRBV19 to TRBJ1-3; D may be TRBD1 (5 bases). The V end lost 5 bases, the J end lost 2 bases, and 10 bases lay between the germline ends. CDR3 length: 14 amino acids. Germline loops: CDR1 LNHDA, CDR2 SQIVND (reference sequence).

This clone has more than one count but fewer than ten. The genes are TRBV10-1 and TRBJ2-1; 7 nucleotides agree with TRBD2. Germline V gives CDR1 WNHNN, CDR2 SYGVQD (reference sequence). With V trimmed by 4 bases and J by 3 bases, 6 bases remained unmatched. The CDR3 has 15 residues. The CDR3 loop is CASSAGTTGYNEQFF. CDR3 sequence (DNA): TGCGCCAGCAGTGCCGGGACTACGGGCTACAATGAGCAGTTCTTC.

By sample fraction, this clone is large. The gene calls are TRBV19 and TRBJ2-1; no definite D call. Trimming removed 1 base from V and 1 base from J, with 5 bases in between. CDR1 LNHDA and CDR2 SQIVND come from the germline V gene (reference sequence). This CDR3 region has 14 residues. The CDR3 DNA reads as TGTGCCAGTAGTATAGTAGGGTCCTACAATGAGCAGTTCTTC. Its translation: CASSIVGSYNEQFF. The variable domain in full, completed from reference TRBV19 and TRBJ2-1, reads DGGITQSPKYLFRKEGQNVTLSCEQNLNHDAMYWYRQDPGQGLRLIYYSQIVNDFQKGDIAEGYSVSREKKESFPLTVTSAQKNPTAFYLCASSIVGSYNEQFFGPGTRLTVL.